The clone carrying this T cell receptor beta chain was found a few times. No antigen is known for it. About 100,000 TCR templates underwent assay in each sample. The table came from immunoSEQ multiplex PCR; TCRdb's copy has only in-frame clones and leaves some out. The table includes roughly 82,000 clones, 80% to 90% detected once. The length of the CDR3 is 14 residues. V was trimmed by 2 bases and J by 2 bases, leaving 7 bases between them. Germline V gives CDR1 SGHRS, CDR2 YFSETQ. These data come from a study of siplizumab effects on memory and regulatory T cells. Study results and caveats: Proliferating Tregs from siplizumab cultures lacked functional confirmation of suppression. Under siplizumab, an average around 69% of mappable alloreactive CD4+ clones were Treg-derived, compared with 26.9% in controls.

The V gene is TRBV5-1, the J gene TRBJ2-2; D gene uncertain. This TCR derives from a human donor in good health. The sample taken for sequencing was Tregs sorted from blood. CDR3 in DNA: TGCGCCAGCAGCTTATCGCCAAACACCGGGGAGCTGTTTTTT. Its protein product is CASSLSPNTGELFF.